Sequencing of this TCR beta chain was carried out in a study of cytomegalovirus exposure and HLA in healthy donors. Study overall: Most genotyped donors, 81% of 350 to 500, had Caucasian-associated genetic ancestry. Study results and limitations: Earlier analysis yielded a pattern in which most TCR beta V segments were productive about 87% or about 30% of the time.

Everyone who donated was a healthy bone marrow donor. On this clone: No antigen is known for it.

13 Jbeta primers and 60 Vbeta primers were used for the PCR. Clones were sequenced by immunoSEQ multiplex PCR, and TCRdb holds only the in-frame ones, with some missing. The data show under 150,000 clones, with under 90% seen just once and approximately 2.3% held by the top ten. This clonotype originated in a male donor in good health and CMV-seronegative. Sequenced material: PBMCs.

The DNA of the CDR3 is TGTGCCAGCGGGACAGGGAGGGATGGCACTGAAGCTTTCTTT. Translation gives CASGTGRDGTEAFF. The chain links TRBV27 to TRBJ1-1, with 9 bases identical to TRBD1. The germline CDR1 and CDR2 sequences are MNHEY and SMNVEV (reference sequence). The CDR3 has 14 amino acids. After removal of 8 bases from V and 4 bases from J, the junction contained 8 bases not matched to a gene.